Following are 9 T cell receptor beta chains from one sample sequenced in a study of T cell responses to AZD1222 COVID-19 vaccine (dated by TCRdb to 2020 to 2022). The label giving this sample's time point can be read as: about 28 days (+/-7) after the second vaccine dose. The receptor library was made with the immunoSEQ multiplex PCR assay. TCRdb obtained this table from immuneACCESS and retained in-frame rearrangements with V and J assigned. These tables miss some clones; where compared with another copy, unresolved V genes account for less than half of the shortfall, and the remainder is unexplained. This sample gives roughly 180,000 clones in total; approximately 90% of them show up just once. The biggest ten clones account for around 3% of the sample. The source material was peripheral blood, sampled 28 days after the second AZD1222 dose. These receptors were obtained from an adult who received the AZD1222 COVID-19 vaccine.

The chain links TRBV7-2 to TRBJ2-7, with D unresolved. The CDR3 consists of 13 residues. The germline V gene has CDR1 SGHTA and CDR2 FQGNSA. The V end was cut by 6 bases, the J end by 0 bases, with 9 bases between. The CDR3 region has the DNA TGTGCCAGCAGAACCAGGAGCTCCTACGAGCAGTACTTC. This codes for CASRTRSSYEQYF.

This clone was detected once. The J gene is TRBJ2-4, the V gene TRBV7-8; TRBD2 might be the D (6 bases). The germline V gene has CDR1 SGHVS and CDR2 FQNEAQ. Trimming left V 5 bases short and J 12 bases short, with 20 bases between. The CDR3 length is 14 residues. CDR3 bases: TGTGCCAGCAGCCTTCTGCCCCGGGGGACCGATCAGTACTTC. Translation: CASSLLPRGTDQYF.

The chain is built from TRBV5-1 and TRBJ2-7; 11 nucleotides align to TRBD1. The J segment lost 3 bases and the V segment lost 4 bases, leaving 9 bases of the junction unmatched. The CDR3 has 16 amino acids. Germline lookup yields CDR1 SGHRS and CDR2 YFSETQ. In DNA, the CDR3 is TGCGCCAGCAGCCGGGGCCGGACAGGGGGCCACTACGAGCAGTACTTC. Translated, it gives CASSRGRTGGHYEQYF.

As regards this clone: One end of the junction is discordant with germline, which a read error may explain. The chain recombines TRBV11-2 with TRBJ1-1; 12 bases match TRBD1. There are 13 residues in the CDR3. Germline CDR1 reads SGHAT; CDR2 reads FQNNGV. CDR3 amino acids: CASRVGTGGQAFF. For the CDR3, the DNA is TGTGCGAGCAGGGTAGGGACAGGGGGCCAAGCTTTCTTT.

V gene TRBV4-1 combines with J gene TRBJ2-5; the D is unclear. V was pared by 4 bases and J by 4 bases, with 10 bases between. This CDR3 spans 13 amino acids. The V gene's germline CDR1 is MGHRA and CDR2 YSYEKL. Here the CDR3 reads CASSPPGRETQYF. The CDR3 coding sequence is TGCGCCAGCAGCCCCCCCGGTAGAGAGACCCAGTACTTC.

The chain links TRBV24-1 to TRBJ2-1; TRBD1 agrees at 7 bases. V was pared by 2 bases and J by 1 base, with 4 bases of the junction left unmatched. The CDR3 is 16 amino acids. CDR1 is KGHDR, CDR2 SFDVKD, per germline. In DNA form, the CDR3 reads TGTGCCACCAGTGATTCGGACAGGCTGTCCTACAATGAGCAGTTCTTC. Its protein product is CATSDSDRLSYNEQFF.

This clone was picked up a small number of times. V usage is TRBV7-2 and J usage is TRBJ1-3; D gene unclear. Trimming cost V 3 bases and J 4 bases, with 13 bases left between them. Germline lookup yields CDR1 SGHTA and CDR2 FQGNSA. CDR3 length: 15 amino acids. The CDR3 sequence is CASSLNIPSGNTIYF. As DNA, the CDR3 is TGTGCCAGCAGCTTGAATATCCCGTCCGGAAACACCATATATTTT.

The V gene is TRBV27, the J gene TRBJ1-2; D unclear. Trimming cost V 2 bases and J 0 bases, with 4 bases left between them. The germline gives CDR1 MNHEY, CDR2 SMNVEV (reference sequence). The CDR3 is made up of 13 amino acids. This chain's CDR3 is CASSLVPNYGYTF. The CDR3 DNA is TGTGCCAGCAGTTTAGTGCCTAACTATGGCTACACCTTC.

V is TRBV9 and J is TRBJ2-1; D uncertain. Trimming pared 4 bases from V and 10 bases from J, leaving 12 bases between. This CDR3 has 12 residues. Germline V lookup: CDR1 SGDLS, CDR2 YYNGEE. CDR3 sequence reads: CASSLPVAEQFF. The CDR3 DNA reads as TGTGCCAGCAGCCTCCCTGTCGCCGAGCAGTTCTTC.